One sample yielded the 2 T cell receptor beta chains listed below, sequenced in a study of graft-versus-host responses after intestinal transplantation. Sequenced by immunoSEQ multiplex PCR; TCRdb stores in-frame clones only, minus some. The repertoire consists of 9,000 to 10,000 clones, with 25% to 30% occurring once and the leading ten covering more than 3%. The sequences come from alloreactive CD4+ T cells from a mixed lymphocyte reaction culture, collected before intestinal transplant. The subset was: CFSE-low proliferating T cells sorted from roughly six-day pre-transplant mixed lymphocyte reaction (GvH or HvG direction). The source is a human patient who received an intestinal transplant.

This clone was detected only a few times. One junction end disagrees with the germline gene, perhaps due to a read error. This chain uses TRBV2 with TRBJ2-7, with 7 bases that match TRBD2. This CDR3 comprises 14 residues. In germline, CDR1 is SNHLY, CDR2 FYNNEI. The CDR3 nucleotides read TGTGCCAGCAGTGATATCGGACTAGTTATACGAGGGGACTTC. Translated, it gives CASSDIGLVIRGDF. The full variable domain, rest sourced from reference TRBV2 and TRBJ2-7, is EPEVTQTPSHQVTQMGQEVILRCVPISNHLYFYWYRQILGQKVEFLVSFYNNEISEKSEIFDDQFSVERPDGSNFTLKIRSTKLEDSAMYFCASSDIGLVIRGDFGPGTRLTVT.

V usage is TRBV6-8 and J usage is TRBJ2-2; D is unresolved. CDR3 length equals 14 residues. V was clipped by 0 bases and J by 6 bases, with 8 bases between them. Germline CDR1 reads MNHGY; CDR2 reads SAAAGT. This chain's CDR3 is CASSYSLGPGELFF. The CDR3 bases are TGTGCCAGCAGTTACTCGCTCGGGCCCGGGGAGCTGTTTTTT.